This T cell receptor beta chain is from a study of blood T cell repertoires in COVID-19. For the study at large: Nucleic acid was either cDNA or gDNA, and it came from T cells, B-cell-depleted T cells, or PBMCs.

CDR3 length: 14 residues. Trimming shortened V by 1 base and J by 5 bases, and 8 bases separated the two germline ends. CDR1 is SGHTA and CDR2 is FQGNSA in the germline V gene. Original data processing: Estimated nucleated cell counts came from reference gene primer amplification. The assay was immunoSEQ multiplex PCR, and TCRdb's table has in-frame clones only and misses some. From that table come the V and J calls and clone size; the DNA was used to work out D and trimming. The table lists about 80,000 clones, 60% to 80% of them singletons, with roughly 15% in the top ten. The genes are TRBV7-2 and TRBJ2-2; D unclear. The sequence derives from a man aged 65 to 85 with active or convalescent COVID-19. Sequenced input: peripheral blood. The chain's CDR3 is CASSLVRVTGELFF. The CDR3 region has the DNA TGTGCCAGCAGCTTAGTTCGAGTGACCGGGGAGCTGTTTTTT.